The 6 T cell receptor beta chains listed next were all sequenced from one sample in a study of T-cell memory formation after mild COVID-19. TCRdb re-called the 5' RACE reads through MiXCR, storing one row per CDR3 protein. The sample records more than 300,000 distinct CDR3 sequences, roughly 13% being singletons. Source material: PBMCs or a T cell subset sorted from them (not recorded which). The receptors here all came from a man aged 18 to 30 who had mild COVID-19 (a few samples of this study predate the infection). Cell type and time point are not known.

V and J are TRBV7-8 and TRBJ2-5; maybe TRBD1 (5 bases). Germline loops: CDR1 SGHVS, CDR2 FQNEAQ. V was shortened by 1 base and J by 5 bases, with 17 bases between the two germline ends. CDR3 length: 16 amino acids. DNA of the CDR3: TGTGCCAGCAGCTTAGAGGGCAGGGCTTTATACGAGACCCAGTACTTC. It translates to CASSLEGRALYETQYF.

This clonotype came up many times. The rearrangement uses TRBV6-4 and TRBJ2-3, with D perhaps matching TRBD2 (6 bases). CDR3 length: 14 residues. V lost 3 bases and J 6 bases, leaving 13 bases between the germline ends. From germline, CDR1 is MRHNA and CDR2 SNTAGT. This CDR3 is CASSEARGMDTQYF. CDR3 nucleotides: TGTGCCAGCAGTGAGGCCCGGGGGATGGATACGCAGTATTTT.

The CDR3 DNA reads as TGTGCCAGCAGCCCGAGAAGCGGGGGGTTTCCTTTCGACTACGAGCAGTACGTC. Its protein product is CASSPRSGGFPFDYEQYV. The chain combines TRBV11-2 with TRBJ2-7; 9 nucleotides agree with TRBD2. V trimming: 5 bases; J trimming: 3 bases; junction bases outside the gene matches: 17. This CDR3 contains 18 residues. The V gene's germline CDR1 is SGHAT and CDR2 FQNNGV.

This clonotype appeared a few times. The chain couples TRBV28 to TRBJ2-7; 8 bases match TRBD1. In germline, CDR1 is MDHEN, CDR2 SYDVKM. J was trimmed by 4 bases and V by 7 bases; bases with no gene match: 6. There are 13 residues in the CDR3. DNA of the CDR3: TGTGCCAGCAAGAGACAGGGGACTTACGAGCAGTACGTC. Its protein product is CASKRQGTYEQYV.

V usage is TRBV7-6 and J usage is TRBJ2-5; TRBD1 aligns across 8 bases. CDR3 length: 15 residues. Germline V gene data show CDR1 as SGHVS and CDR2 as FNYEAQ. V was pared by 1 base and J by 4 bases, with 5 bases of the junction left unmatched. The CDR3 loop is CASSLGPGGSETQYF. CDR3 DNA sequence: TGTGCCAGCAGCTTAGGTCCAGGGGGCTCAGAGACCCAGTACTTC.

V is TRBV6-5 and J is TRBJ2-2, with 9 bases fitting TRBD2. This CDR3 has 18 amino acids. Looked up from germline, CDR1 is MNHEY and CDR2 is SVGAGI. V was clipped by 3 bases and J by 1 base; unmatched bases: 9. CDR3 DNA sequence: TGTGCCAGCAGTTATAGGAAGCGGGGGGCCATGAACACCGGGGAGCTGTTTTTT. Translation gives CASSYRKRGAMNTGELFF.